The sequence of this T cell receptor beta chain was determined in a study of T cell responses to AZD1222 COVID-19 vaccine. About this clone: Its antigen is undetermined.

The repertoire was sequenced with immunoSEQ multiplex PCR; TCRdb's copy has only in-frame clones and lacks some. In the table there are around 160,000 clones, 90% to 95% of which are singletons. Findings and caveats of the study: At 160-218 and 743-854, vaccine-associated CD4 TCRs were dominant, and they spanned spike. Most donors were white British and more were female, and clonal diversity was possibly underestimated. Just a handful of people given AZD1222 tested seropositive at baseline.

Sequencing used peripheral blood, obtained on day 0 of MenACWY control vaccination. The clonotype comes from an adult in good health.

The CDR3 is CASSRLLGDYSYEQYF. The CDR3, as DNA: TGCGCCAGCAGCCGCCTTTTGGGGGATTACTCCTACGAGCAGTACTTC. The chain couples TRBV4-1 to TRBJ2-7, with D perhaps assigned TRBD1 or TRBD2 (5 bases each). Germline CDR1 reads MGHRA; CDR2 reads YSYEKL. The CDR3 is 16 amino acids. V was trimmed by 4 bases and J by 0 bases, leaving 16 bases between them.